The 13 T cell receptor beta chains presented below share a single source sample, sequenced in a study of shared clonotypes between healthy human individuals. Generated by immunoSEQ multiplex PCR, the TCRdb table keeps only in-frame clones and is missing some. The sample has over a million clones; approximately 78% are singletons. The sample taken for sequencing was memory CD4+ T cells from PBMCs. As to subset: CD45RA-negative fraction. All receptors derive from a young man in good health. Some clones in this sample may be carry-over from other donors' samples.

V and J are TRBV10-3 and TRBJ1-1; D gene uncertain. This CDR3 comprises 15 residues. The germline V gene encodes CDR1 ENHRY and CDR2 SYGVKD. Trimming took off 0 bases at V and 4 bases at J, with 12 bases between the two ends. CDR3 region: CAISESRTMGTEAFF. DNA of the CDR3: TGTGCCATCAGTGAGTCTCGGACGATGGGCACTGAAGCTTTCTTT.

This clone was recorded only once. The sample contains more than one DNA sequence encoding this CDR3. The chain recombines TRBV15 with TRBJ2-3; the match to TRBD2 covers 15 bases. CDR3 size: 17 residues. Looked up from germline, CDR1 is LNHNV and CDR2 is YYDKDF (reference sequence). J was trimmed by 4 bases and V by 0 bases; bases with no gene match: 2. CDR3 sequence: CATSRDGTSGRPDTQYF. The CDR3 bases are TGTGCCACCAGCAGAGATGGGACTAGCGGGAGGCCAGATACGCAGTATTTT.

A few counts support this clone. The chain combines TRBV18 with TRBJ1-2; 8 nucleotides match TRBD1. Looked up from germline, CDR1 is KGHSH and CDR2 is LQKENI. V lost 1 base to trimming and J lost 6 bases; unmatched junction nucleotides: 4. This CDR3 is built from 14 residues. DNA of the CDR3: TGTGCCAGCTCACCACGGCCAGGGGGCGATGGCTACACCTTC. Its translation: CASSPRPGGDGYTF.

In this sample, this clone turned up once. In DNA form, the CDR3 reads TGTGCCAGCAGCTTCGTGGGGGGAGGTGGCGAAAAACTGTTTTTT. Encoded protein: CASSFVGGGGEKLFF. The rearrangement joins TRBV7-9 to TRBJ1-4; perhaps TRBD1 as D (5 bases). The CDR3 runs 15 residues. Germline CDR1 reads SEHNR; CDR2 reads FQNEAQ (reference sequence). Deletions cut 3 bases from V and 8 bases from J, with 16 bases between.

This clone has just a few counts. V gene TRBV4-3 combines with J gene TRBJ1-4, with a tentative D call TRBD1 (5 bases). The CDR3 extends over 15 amino acids. V lost 0 bases and J 5 bases, leaving 10 bases between the germline ends. Germline V gives CDR1 LGHNA, CDR2 YSLEER. The CDR3 loop is CASSQEGGSNEKLFF. CDR3 nucleotide sequence: TGCGCCAGCAGCCAAGAGGGGGGGTCAAATGAAAAACTGTTTTTT.

The chain combines TRBV7-9 with TRBJ2-5; either TRBD1 or TRBD2 may supply D (6 bases each). Germline CDR1 reads SEHNR; CDR2 reads FQNEAQ (reference sequence). Trimming pared 5 bases from V and 7 bases from J, leaving 8 bases between. The CDR3 is made up of 11 amino acids. CDR3 region: CASSTGATQYF. DNA of the CDR3: TGTGCCAGCAGCACGGGGGCGACCCAGTACTTC.

This clone was observed a few times. V and J are TRBV9 and TRBJ2-5; 7 positions agree with TRBD2. CDR1 is SGDLS and CDR2 is YYNGEE in the germline V gene. J was trimmed by 4 bases and V by 0 bases; bases with no gene match: 12. This CDR3 has 17 amino acids. The CDR3 coding sequence is TGTGCCAGCAGCGTAGGGCGGGGGTTAGGGCAACGAGAGACCCAGTACTTC. Translation: CASSVGRGLGQRETQYF. Supplemented by reference TRBV9 and TRBJ2-5, the full variable domain reads DSGVTQTPKHLITATGQRVTLRCSPRSGDLSVYWYQQSLDQGLQFLIQYYNGEERAKGNILERFSAQQFPDLHSELNLSSLELGDSALYFCASSVGRGLGQRETQYFGPGTRLLVL.

The table lists this clone with a count of one. V is TRBV5-1 and J is TRBJ1-4; unclear D gene. In germline, CDR1 is SGHRS, CDR2 YFSETQ. CDR3 size: 13 residues. V was trimmed by 0 bases and J by 8 bases, leaving 8 bases between them. The CDR3 coding sequence is TGCGCCAGCAGCTTGGGCCAGGAGGAAAAACTGTTTTTT. This sequence encodes CASSLGQEEKLFF.

This sequence joins TRBV27 and TRBJ1-2, with 9 bases fitting TRBD1. Germline V lookup: CDR1 MNHEY, CDR2 SMNVEV (reference sequence). This CDR3 has 15 amino acids. V gave up 6 bases and J gave up 2 bases; unmatched junction bases: 7. CDR3 nucleotide sequence: TGTGCCAGCAGGGACAGGGGCCTACTAAACTATGGCTACACCTTC. It is translated as CASRDRGLLNYGYTF.

The chain recombines TRBV6-6 with TRBJ2-1, with D maybe TRBD2 (6 bases). Trimming shortened V by 5 bases and J by 12 bases, and 17 bases separated the two germline ends. Germline lookup yields CDR1 MNHNY and CDR2 SVGAGI (reference sequence). The CDR3 runs to 13 residues. DNA of the CDR3: TGTGCCAGCAGTGGAGGGATGGGGGACTCGCAGTTCTTC. Amino acid sequence: CASSGGMGDSQFF.

The chain uses TRBV20-1 and TRBJ2-5, with D possibly matching TRBD2 (6 bases). CDR3 length: 11 residues. The V end was cut by 3 bases, the J end by 4 bases, with 6 bases between. Germline lookup yields CDR1 DFQATT and CDR2 SNEGSKA (reference sequence). The CDR3 nucleotides are TGCAGTGCTAGCGGGAGAGAGACCCAGTACTTC. Amino acids: CSASGRETQYF.

This chain links TRBV28 with TRBJ1-2; no firm D call. The CDR3 length is 14 residues. CDR1 and CDR2 from the germline V gene are MDHEN and SYDVKM. The V end was cut by 3 bases, the J end by 3 bases, with 11 bases between. The chain's CDR3 is CASSFHGRDYGYTF. CDR3 DNA: TGTGCCAGCAGTTTCCACGGGCGAGACTATGGCTACACCTTC.

V usage is TRBV5-1 and J usage is TRBJ2-1; no definite D call. The V and J ends lost 4 bases and 4 bases respectively, with 15 bases between them. Germline V gene lookup returns CDR1 SGHRS and CDR2 YFSETQ. CDR3 length: 15 residues. For the CDR3, the DNA is TGCGCCAGCAGCCTGAGACCGATACTTTACAATGAGCAGTTCTTC. Protein: CASSLRPILYNEQFF.